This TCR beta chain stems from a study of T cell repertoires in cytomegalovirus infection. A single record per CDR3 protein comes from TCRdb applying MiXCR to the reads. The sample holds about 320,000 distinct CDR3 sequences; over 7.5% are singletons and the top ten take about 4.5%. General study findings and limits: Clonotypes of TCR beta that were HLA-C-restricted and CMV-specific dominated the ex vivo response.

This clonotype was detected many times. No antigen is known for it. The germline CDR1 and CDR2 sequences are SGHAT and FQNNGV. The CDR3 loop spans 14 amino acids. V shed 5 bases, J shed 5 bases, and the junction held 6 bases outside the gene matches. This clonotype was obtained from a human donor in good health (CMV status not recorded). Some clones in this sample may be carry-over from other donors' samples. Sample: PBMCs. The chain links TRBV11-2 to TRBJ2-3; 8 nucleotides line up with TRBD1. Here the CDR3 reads CASSRQGKIDTQYF. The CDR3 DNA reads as TGTGCCAGCAGCCGACAGGGGAAGATAGATACGCAGTATTTT.